Listed below are T cell receptor beta chains from one sample, sequenced in a study of vaccination effects on CD4 cells after COVID-19. Their cognate antigens are unknown. Clones were sequenced by immunoSEQ multiplex PCR, and TCRdb holds only the in-frame ones, with some missing. The sample contains roughly 76,000 clones, about 74% of which appear only once. The sequencing here drew on CD4+ T cells from PBMCs cultured with HCoV-229E spike peptides, taken before COVID-19 vaccination. The receptors stem from a human donor who received a COVID-19 vaccine. Each CDR3 is given with its conserved first and last residue. D genes are given only for firm matches. Clone size appears in some rows only: once, few, many, or a class for an expanded clone.

TRBV6-6	TRBJ2-3	NA	NA	TGTGCCAGCAGTTACCGGGTGGATACGCAGTATTTT	CASSYRVDTQYF
TRBV9	TRBJ2-2	NA	TRBD2	TGTGCCAGCAGCTCGAGGAGCGGGGGGAACACCGGGGAGCTGTTTTTT	CASSSRSGGNTGELFF
TRBV6-5	TRBJ1-1	NA	NA	TGTGCCAGCAGAACCATGCAGATAAACACTGAAGCTTTCTTT	CASRTMQINTEAFF
TRBV3-1/TRBV3-2	TRBJ1-5	once	NA	TGTGCCAGCAGCAAAGAGGTCAGAACCTTGCCCCAGCATTTT	CASSKEVRTLPQHF
TRBV7-3	TRBJ2-2	few	NA	TGTGCCAGCAGCCCCACTTCTCAGGGCCCGAACACCGGGGAGCTGTTTTTT	CASSPTSQGPNTGELFF
TRBV19	TRBJ2-1	NA	NA	TGTGCCAGTAGTATTCAAGGGAACAGGGCAATTGGTGAGCAGTTCTTC	CASSIQGNRAIGEQFF
TRBV4-1	TRBJ2-3	NA	NA	TGCGCCAGCAGCCGGTCCGTGGATACGCAGTATTTT	CASSRSVDTQYF
TRBV10-3	TRBJ1-1	few	NA	TGTGCCATCAGTGATGACAGTAAAGGGACTGAAGCTTTCTTT	CAISDDSKGTEAFF
TRBV6-4	TRBJ2-5	NA	TRBD2	TGTGCCAGCAGCGCAATAGCGGGGGGGGAGACCCAGTACTTC	CASSAIAGGETQYF
TRBV11-3	TRBJ2-1	NA	TRBD2	TGTGCCAGCATCATAGGGTCGCTAGCGGGTAATAACTCCTACAATGAGCAGTTCTTC	CASIIGSLAGNNSYNEQFF
TRBV6-5	TRBJ1-1	NA	TRBD1	TGTGCCAGCAGTTACGACAGGGGGCGTACTGAAGCTTTCTTT	CASSYDRGRTEAFF
TRBV6-1	TRBJ2-2	NA	NA	TGTGCCAGCAGTGAAGCTCTTGCAAGGGAGCTGTTTTTT	CASSEALARELFF
TRBV10-1	TRBJ2-1	NA	TRBD2	TGCGCCAGCAGCAGCCGTAGCGGGGGGGCCTATGAGCAGTTCTTC	CASSSRSGGAYEQFF
TRBV19	TRBJ1-3	NA	NA	TGTGCCAGTAGCCGGAGCGTTAGCTCTGGAAACACCATATATTTT	CASSRSVSSGNTIYF
TRBV7-3	TRBJ1-2	NA	TRBD1	TGTGCCAGCAGCCAGGGGGAGAACTATGGCTACACCTTC	CASSQGENYGYTF
TRBV2	TRBJ2-5	NA	NA	TGTGCCAGCAGGGGGGACGGGGAGACCCAGTACTTC	CASRGDGETQYF
TRBV5-5	TRBJ2-5	NA	NA	TGTGCCAGCAGCTTGTACGGCTCCCAAGAGACCCAGTACTTC	CASSLYGSQETQYF
TRBV5-1	TRBJ1-1	NA	TRBD1	TGCGCCTCTAGGACAGGGGGGAACACTGAAGCTTTCTTT	CASRTGGNTEAFF
TRBV19	TRBJ1-1	NA	NA	TGTGCCAGTAGTAACGTCACTGAAGCTTTCTTT	CASSNVTEAFF
TRBV7-2	TRBJ1-1	NA	NA	TGTGCCAGCAGCCCCACAGTCGGCACTGAAGCTTTCTTT	CASSPTVGTEAFF
TRBV7-2	TRBJ1-2	NA	NA	TGTGCCAGCAGCCTACCCCAGGAAGCTAACTATGGCTACACCTTC	CASSLPQEANYGYTF
TRBV30	TRBJ1-2	NA	TRBD1	TGTGCCTGGAGCAGGGACAGCTATGGCTACACCTTC	CAWSRDSYGYTF
TRBV6-1	TRBJ1-3	once	NA	TGTGCCAGCAGAGAAGACCGGTACTCTGGAAACACCATATATTTT	CASREDRYSGNTIYF
TRBV19	TRBJ2-4	NA	TRBD1	TGTGCCAGTAGTATTTACCAGGACAGGGAAAACATTCAGTACTTC	CASSIYQDRENIQYF
TRBV19	TRBJ2-5	NA	NA	TGTGCCAGTAGTACGGAAGAGACCCAGTACTTC	CASSTEETQYF
TRBV6-2/TRBV6-3	TRBJ2-5	NA	NA	TGTGCCAGCAGTTACCGCGGACTCCGGCAAGAGACCCAGTACTTC	CASSYRGLRQETQYF
TRBV30	TRBJ2-5	NA	NA	TGTGCCTGGCGGCTCGGGACACAAGAGACCCAGTACTTC	CAWRLGTQETQYF
TRBV6-6	TRBJ1-2	NA	TRBD1	TGTGCCAGCAGTTATCCAATCGGGACAGGGGCAGGCGGCTACACCTTC	CASSYPIGTGAGGYTF
TRBV5-1	TRBJ2-1	NA	NA	TGCGCCAGCACGAGCTCCTACAATGAGCAGTTCTTC	CASTSSYNEQFF
TRBV6-7	TRBJ2-2	NA	TRBD1	TGTGCCAGCAGTTACTCAACGGGACAGGGCTCGACCGGGGAGCTGTTTTTT	CASSYSTGQGSTGELFF
TRBV14	TRBJ2-1	NA	TRBD2	TGTGCCAGCAGCCGTAGCGGGGCAGGGAATGAGCAGTTCTTC	CASSRSGAGNEQFF
TRBV29-1	TRBJ2-5	NA	NA	TGCAGCGCCGGGTGGGGAGGAGTGACCCAGTACTTC	CSAGWGGVTQYF
TRBV5-1	TRBJ2-5	NA	NA	TGCGCCAGCAGCTTCGACAGCCAAGAGACCCAGTACTTC	CASSFDSQETQYF
TRBV6-1	TRBJ1-1	NA	NA	TGTGCCAGCAGTGATGTGGGGAGAGAAGCTTTCTTT	CASSDVGREAFF
TRBV5-1	TRBJ2-3	NA	TRBD2	TGCGCCAGCAGCCTCCCTAGCGGGGGGGGGCAGGATACGCAGTATTTT	CASSLPSGGGQDTQYF
TRBV24-1	TRBJ1-1	NA	NA	TGTGCCACCAGTGGTAAAGGCCTTCTAAAGGAAACTTTCTTT	CATSGKGLLKETFF
TRBV2	TRBJ2-3	once	TRBD1	TGTGCCAGCATCCGGGACAGCTCGTCAGATACGCAGTATTTT	CASIRDSSSDTQYF
TRBV7-2	TRBJ1-1	once	NA	TGTGCCAGCAGCTTAGAAGAAAATCTGAACACTGAAGCTTTCTTT	CASSLEENLNTEAFF
TRBV30	TRBJ2-3	once	NA	TGTGCCTGGAGACGTCGGGGGAGCACAGATACGCAGTATTTT	CAWRRRGSTDTQYF
TRBV9	TRBJ1-1	NA	NA	TGTGCCAGCAGTCTGATTGTAAACACTGAAGCTTTCTTT	CASSLIVNTEAFF
TRBV3-1/TRBV3-2	TRBJ1-3	NA	NA	TGTGCCAGCAGCCGCCGATCTGGAAACACCATATATTTT	CASSRRSGNTIYF
TRBV9	TRBJ2-3	NA	NA	TGTGCCAGCAGCGTATCACCCGGTCTGATAGATACGCAGTATTTT	CASSVSPGLIDTQYF
TRBV2	TRBJ1-2	NA	TRBD1	TGTGCCAGCAGCAGGGGACAGGGGGGCTATGGCTACACCTTC	CASSRGQGGYGYTF
TRBV6-5	TRBJ1-2	NA	NA	TGTGCCAGCAGTTACTCTGACGGCAGGATGGAGTATGGCTACACCTTC	CASSYSDGRMEYGYTF
TRBV7-2	TRBJ1-6	NA	TRBD1	TGTGCCAGCAGCCGGGGGACAGGGACTTATAATTCACCCCTCCACTTT	CASSRGTGTYNSPLHF
TRBV5-6	TRBJ1-1	NA	NA	TGTGCCAGCAGCTTGGGAATGAACACTGAAGCTTTCTTT	CASSLGMNTEAFF